A single sample gave rise to the 26 T cell receptor beta chains below, sequenced in a study of vaccination and CD4 T cells after COVID-19. Antigens for these TCRs are unknown. Sequence data for DNA of cultured CD4+ T cells were generated by the Oncomine TCR Beta short-read assay. The source of extracted genomic DNA was cultured CD4+ T cells. TCRdb itself ran the PCR reads through MiXCR, one entry per CDR3 protein. This sample has some 11,000 distinct CDR3 sequences, with 32% found just once. Specified treatment: roughly nine-day PBMC culture with coronavirus spike peptide pools or control peptides (ViraFEST assay). Prior to the COVID-19 pandemic (2011-2018), the unexposed donor's CD4+ T cells were collected. Material for sequencing was CD4+ T cells from blood, cultured in vitro. The source of these receptors is a human donor in good health.

V and J are TRBV5-6 and TRBJ2-7, with a weak D call TRBD2 (7 bases). Germline CDR1 SGHDT, CDR2 YYEEEE. The CDR3 covers 15 residues. V was clipped by 2 bases and J by 4 bases, with 16 bases between them. The CDR3 loop reads CASSFLVGGLYEQYF. The DNA of the CDR3 is TGTGCCAGCAGCTTCTTAGTCGGGGGGCTATACGAGCAGTACTTC. The complete variable domain, with remaining parts taken from reference TRBV5-6 and TRBJ2-7, reads DAGVTQSPTHLIKTRGQQVTLRCSPKSGHDTVSWYQQALGQGPQFIFQYYEEEERQRGNFPDRFSGHQFPNYSSELNVNALLLGDSALYLCASSFLVGGLYEQYFGPGTRLTVT.

This clonotype has just one count. The rearrangement joins TRBV5-5 to TRBJ2-5, with a tentative D call TRBD2 (5 bases). This CDR3 spans 15 amino acids. V shed 0 bases and J shed 5 bases, with 14 bases lying between them. Looked up from germline, CDR1 is SGHKS and CDR2 is YYEKEE (reference sequence). CDR3 loop: CASSLEGSGGETQYF. In DNA form, the CDR3 reads TGTGCCAGCAGCTTGGAAGGGTCGGGCGGGGAGACCCAGTACTTC.

This chain uses TRBV11-2 with TRBJ1-1; 7 bases fit TRBD1. The V gene's germline CDR1 is SGHAT and CDR2 FQNNGV. This CDR3 contains 14 residues. The ends lost 3 bases at V and 4 bases at J; junction bases unmatched: 5. Here the CDR3 reads CASSFDRAATEAFF. CDR3 nucleotides: TGTGCCAGCAGCTTCGACAGGGCGGCCACTGAAGCTTTCTTT.

The chain employs TRBV7-2 and TRBJ2-2, with 8 bases matching TRBD1. Germline V CDR1 and CDR2: SGHTA, FQGNSA. This CDR3 has 16 residues. The J segment lost 3 bases and the V segment lost 3 bases, leaving 6 bases of the junction unmatched. CDR3 protein: CASSFRQGAYTGELFF. The CDR3 bases are TGTGCCAGCAGCTTCCGGCAGGGGGCTTACACCGGGGAGCTGTTTTTT.

The table lists this clonotype with a few counts. V gene TRBV28 combines with J gene TRBJ2-5; 7 positions match TRBD1. CDR3 size: 15 residues. Germline lookup yields CDR1 MDHEN and CDR2 SYDVKM. J gave up 5 bases and V 2 bases, and 8 bases lay outside the gene matches. The CDR3 DNA follows: TGTGCCAGCAGTTTACCAGGGGGAAGGTGGGAGACCCAGTACTTC. Translation gives CASSLPGGRWETQYF.

This chain uses TRBV11-2 with TRBJ1-1, with D perhaps TRBD1 (5 bases). With 3 bases removed from V and 6 bases from J, the gap between germline ends came to 17 bases. Germline CDR1 and CDR2: SGHAT and FQNNGV. The CDR3 totals 15 residues. In nucleotides, the CDR3 is TGTGCCAGCAGCTTCAGAGGGGCGGGAGTATCTGAAGCTTTCTTT. Translated, it gives CASSFRGAGVSEAFF. Filled out from reference TRBV11-2 and TRBJ1-1, the complete variable domain reads EAGVAQSPRYKIIEKRQSVAFWCNPISGHATLYWYQQILGQGPKLLIQFQNNGVVDDSQLPKDRFSAERLKGVDSTLKIQPAKLEDSAVYLCASSFRGAGVSEAFFGQGTRLTVV.

In its sample, this clonotype is medium-sized (0.01 to 0.1%). The genes are TRBV6-2 or TRBV6-3 and TRBJ2-7, with D possibly matching TRBD1 (6 bases). The germline V gene has CDR1 MNHEY and CDR2 SVGEGT. The V end lost 2 bases, the J end lost 6 bases, and 17 bases lay between the germline ends. The CDR3 contains 15 residues. CDR3 sequence (DNA): TGTGCCAGCAGTTACGCCCGGGACATAGTCGGCGAGCAGTACTTC. It yields the protein CASSYARDIVGEQYF.

The table lists this clonotype with a few counts. V usage is TRBV20-1 and J usage is TRBJ2-6; 13 bases agree with TRBD2. Germline-derived CDR1 and CDR2 are DFQATT and SNEGSKA (reference sequence). V was clipped by 2 bases and J by 0 bases; unmatched bases: 4. The CDR3 covers 18 residues. CDR3 nucleotides: TGCAGTGCTAGATCCGGGACTAGCGGGACCTCTGGGGCCAACGTCCTGACTTTC. It specifies CSARSGTSGTSGANVLTF.

The genes are TRBV19 and TRBJ1-1; no definite D call. Deletions cut 1 base from V and 8 bases from J, with 11 bases between. CDR3 length: 13 amino acids. Looked up from germline, CDR1 is LNHDA and CDR2 is SQIVND (reference sequence). CDR3 bases: TGTGCCAGTAGTATAGGGCGGAGGGAGGAAGCTTTCTTT. Its translation: CASSIGRREEAFF. The full variable domain, completed using reference TRBV19 and TRBJ1-1, is DGGITQSPKYLFRKEGQNVTLSCEQNLNHDAMYWYRQDPGQGLRLIYYSQIVNDFQKGDIAEGYSVSREKKESFPLTVTSAQKNPTAFYLCASSIGRREEAFFGQGTRLTVV.

This clonotype was detected only once. The chain couples TRBV19 to TRBJ2-7, with D possibly TRBD1 on 5 matching bases. Germline lookup yields CDR1 LNHDA and CDR2 SQIVND (reference sequence). The CDR3 spans 13 residues. V was pared by 3 bases and J by 3 bases, with 9 bases between. CDR3 DNA sequence: TGTGCCAGTAGTATGGTCAGGGACTACGAGCAGTACTTC. It specifies CASSMVRDYEQYF.

This clonotype rates as medium-sized (0.01 to 0.1%). This chain connects TRBV7-9 to TRBJ1-1; a weak D match, TRBD1 (5 bases). The CDR3 has 11 residues. Trimming left V 5 bases short and J 6 bases short, with 7 bases between. Germline V gene data show CDR1 as SEHNR and CDR2 as FQNEAQ (reference sequence). CDR3 loop: CASSTGPEAFF. CDR3 coding DNA: TGTGCCAGCAGCACGGGGCCTGAAGCTTTCTTT.

This clonotype turned up a few times. The chain couples TRBV28 to TRBJ2-7; TRBD1 is a possible D gene (5 bases). V dropped 6 bases and J dropped 3 bases, with 15 bases sitting between them. From germline, CDR1 is MDHEN and CDR2 SYDVKM. The CDR3 loop spans 14 amino acids. The CDR3 nucleotides are TGTGCCAGCAGAAATACAGGAGTTAGCTACGAGCAGTACTTC. It encodes CASRNTGVSYEQYF.

This clonotype was observed a handful of times. The V and J genes are TRBV20-1 and TRBJ2-7; TRBD1 agrees at 8 bases. With 5 bases clipped from V and 2 bases from J, the junction kept 5 bases outside the gene matches. The CDR3 runs to 13 residues. Germline lookup yields CDR1 DFQATT and CDR2 SNEGSKA (reference sequence). CDR3 sequence: CSAYTGGTYEQYF. DNA for the CDR3: TGCAGTGCTTATACAGGGGGGACCTACGAGCAGTACTTC.

This clonotype was detected a few times. This chain connects TRBV19 to TRBJ2-3; D is uncertain. This CDR3 contains 12 residues. The V end was cut by 4 bases, the J end by 5 bases, with 7 bases between. Per the germline V gene, CDR1 is LNHDA and CDR2 is SQIVND (reference sequence). CDR3: CASSTLEDTQYF. The CDR3 DNA sequence: TGTGCCAGTAGTACCCTCGAAGATACGCAGTATTTT.

CDR3 residues: CASSEDTEAFF. DNA for the CDR3: TGTGCCAGCAGTGAGGACACTGAAGCTTTCTTT. The V and J genes are TRBV2 and TRBJ1-1; D is unresolved. CDR1 and CDR2 from the germline V gene are SNHLY and FYNNEI. The V gene lost 3 bases and the J gene lost 3 bases, with 2 bases spanning the gap. This CDR3 region has 11 residues.

By share of the sample, this clonotype is medium-sized. This chain links TRBV20-1 with TRBJ1-5; D unresolved. CDR1 is DFQATT, CDR2 SNEGSKA, per germline (reference sequence). Trimming cost V 6 bases and J 0 bases, with 12 bases left between them. This CDR3 spans 14 amino acids. The DNA of the CDR3 is TGCAGTGCAACCGACATCTTTAGCAATCAGCCCCAGCATTTT. Amino acid sequence: CSATDIFSNQPQHF.

The V and J genes are TRBV29-1 and TRBJ1-1; D ambiguous. The germline V gene has CDR1 SQVTM and CDR2 ANQGSEA. V lost 0 bases and J lost 7, with 12 bases in between. CDR3 length: 13 residues. CDR3 sequence (DNA): TGCAGCGTTGAAGATAGTCTAAGCGTTGAAGCTTTCTTT. Translation gives CSVEDSLSVEAFF.

This chain joins TRBV6-2 or TRBV6-3 and TRBJ2-3; 7 bases map to TRBD2. V shed 8 bases, J shed 1 base, and the junction held 15 bases outside the gene matches. Germline lookup yields CDR1 MNHEY and CDR2 SVGEGT. This CDR3 is 17 amino acids long. The CDR3 loop is CASGSSPAGLRTDTQYF. In DNA, the CDR3 is TGTGCCAGCGGCTCCTCACCAGCGGGGCTCCGCACAGATACGCAGTATTTT.

In this sample, this clonotype turned up a few times. The chain links TRBV5-1 to TRBJ2-5, with TRBD2 as a possible D gene (6 bases). Trimming stripped 0 bases from V and 4 bases from J, with 10 bases between. Germline loops: CDR1 SGHRS, CDR2 YFSETQ. This CDR3 contains 14 residues. CDR3 sequence reads: CASSLGLARETQYF. CDR3 nucleotide sequence: TGCGCCAGCAGCTTGGGGCTAGCGAGAGAGACCCAGTACTTC.

This clonotype was found a few times. The V call is TRBV6-1, the J call TRBJ2-3, with D perhaps matching TRBD1 or TRBD2 (6 bases each). The CDR3 totals 16 residues. Germline V lookup: CDR1 MNHNS, CDR2 SASEGT. The V and J ends lost 11 bases and 2 bases respectively, with 23 bases between them. The DNA for the CDR3 is TGTGCCGGGGGGCCTTCCGTGGGACTCGTCACAGATACGCAGTATTTT. Amino acid sequence: CAGGPSVGLVTDTQYF.

The chain joins TRBV6-1 to TRBJ2-6; the match to TRBD2 covers 8 bases. The V gene end was trimmed by 5 bases and the J gene end by 0 bases; junction bases not matched to a gene: 0. The CDR3 totals 15 residues. Germline CDR1 MNHNS, CDR2 SASEGT. DNA of the CDR3: TGTGCCAGCAGTAGCGGGAGCTCTGGGGCCAACGTCCTGACTTTC. As protein: CASSSGSSGANVLTF.

The rearrangement joins TRBV7-9 to TRBJ1-5, with 11 bases that match TRBD1. With 1 base clipped from V and 6 bases from J, the junction kept 8 bases outside the gene matches. The CDR3 is 17 residues long. The germline CDR1 and CDR2 sequences are SEHNR and FQNEAQ (reference sequence). CDR3 in amino acids: CASSLVLRDRGGQPQHF. The CDR3 bases are TGTGCCAGCAGCTTAGTACTCCGGGACAGGGGGGGTCAGCCCCAGCATTTT.

This chain connects TRBV28 to TRBJ1-5; 7 bases align to TRBD1. This CDR3 has 15 residues. Germline CDR1 MDHEN, CDR2 SYDVKM. With V trimmed by 8 bases and J by 5 bases, 12 bases remained unmatched. CDR3 coding DNA: TGTGCCAGCCGCACCCCCAGGGGGACCGATCAGCCCCAGCATTTT. This translates into CASRTPRGTDQPQHF. The full variable domain, its missing parts supplied by reference TRBV28 and TRBJ1-5, is DVKVTQSSRYLVKRTGEKVFLECVQDMDHENMFWYRQDPGLGLRLIYFSYDVKMKEKGDIPEGYSVSREKKERFSLILESASTNQTSMYLCASRTPRGTDQPQHFGDGTRLSIL.

The rearrangement joins TRBV28 to TRBJ2-1; no definite D call. Germline V gene data show CDR1 as MDHEN and CDR2 as SYDVKM. CDR3 size: 13 residues. Trimming pared 2 bases from V and 6 bases from J, leaving 8 bases between. CDR3 DNA: TGTGCCAGCAGTTTACGGGTACTCAATGAGCAGTTCTTC. This codes for CASSLRVLNEQFF.

In its sample, this clonotype was seen a few times. The chain is built from TRBV18 and TRBJ2-7; maybe TRBD2 (5 bases). CDR3 length: 13 amino acids. Trimming took 0 bases from V and 6 from J, leaving 9 bases between them. Germline lookup yields CDR1 KGHSH and CDR2 LQKENI. This chain's CDR3 is CASSPPSGPEQYF. DNA of the CDR3: TGTGCCAGCTCACCACCCAGCGGACCCGAGCAGTACTTC.

The chain employs TRBV6-2 or TRBV6-3 and TRBJ2-7; no clear D gene. Germline assignment: CDR1 MNHEY and CDR2 SVGEGT. Trimming took off 0 bases at V and 7 bases at J, with 13 bases between the two ends. This CDR3 has 14 amino acids. The CDR3 sequence: CASSYSGTAGEQYF. The CDR3 DNA is TGTGCCAGCAGTTACTCGGGTACAGCTGGTGAGCAGTACTTC.